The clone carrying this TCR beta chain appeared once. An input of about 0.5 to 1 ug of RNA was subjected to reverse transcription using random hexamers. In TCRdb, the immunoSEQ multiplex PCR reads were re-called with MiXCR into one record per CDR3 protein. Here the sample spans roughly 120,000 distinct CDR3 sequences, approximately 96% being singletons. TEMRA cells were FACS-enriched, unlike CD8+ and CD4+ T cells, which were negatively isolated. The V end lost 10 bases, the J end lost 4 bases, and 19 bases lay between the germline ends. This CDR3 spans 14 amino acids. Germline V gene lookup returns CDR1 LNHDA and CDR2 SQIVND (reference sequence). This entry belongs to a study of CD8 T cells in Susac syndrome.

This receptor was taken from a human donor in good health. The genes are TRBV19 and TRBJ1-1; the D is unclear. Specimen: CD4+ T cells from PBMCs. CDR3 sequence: CATWAQTSSTEAFF. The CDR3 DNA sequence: TGTGCCACCTGGGCCCAGACCTCTTCCACTGAAGCTTTCTTT.